This T cell receptor (beta chain) was recorded in a study of cytomegalovirus exposure and HLA in healthy donors. Use of 60 Vbeta and 13 Jbeta primers characterized the PCR. TCRdb's table, derived via immunoSEQ multiplex PCR, lists solely in-frame clones and lacks some. The sample lists approximately 190,000 clones; about 81% were seen once. This clone was seen more than once but under ten times. The V end lost 4 bases, the J end lost 4 bases, and 8 bases lay between the germline ends. The CDR3 loop spans 12 amino acids. The chain joins TRBV5-3 to TRBJ1-1; D is possibly TRBD1 (5 bases). TRBV5-3 is an open reading frame, and its role is uncertain. Sequencing was carried out using PBMCs. The clonotype comes from a woman under 30 in good health and CMV-seronegative. The CDR3 sequence is CARSPRATEAFF. The CDR3, as DNA: TGTGCCAGAAGCCCCAGGGCCACTGAAGCTTTCTTT.